The sequence of this T cell receptor (beta chain) was determined in a study of vaccination effects on CD4 cells after COVID-19. The V gene's germline CDR1 is KGHDR and CDR2 SFDVKD. V lost 3 bases to trimming and J lost 10 bases, with 18 bases between them. The CDR3 has 15 amino acids. ViraFEST used viral peptide pools to expand antigen-specific CD4+ T cells before sequencing. It was after nine to eleven days of culture that CD4+ T cells were isolated. Two doses of either BNT162b2 or mRNA-1273 were given to each participant. Profiled with immunoSEQ multiplex PCR; TCRdb holds only in-frame clones, not every one. The sample records 65,000 to 75,000 clones, around two thirds being singletons. At least ten counts were recorded for this clone. The target antigen is unknown. General study findings and limits: Only 1 of 255 vaccine-induced clones from healthy vaccinees cross-reacted with common cold coronaviruses. Vaccine- and infection-induced clones showed marked clonal contraction late following vaccination.

This sample comprised CD4+ T cells from PBMCs cultured with HCoV-229E spike peptides, obtained after COVID-19 vaccination. This sequence was found in a human donor who received a COVID-19 vaccine. V usage is TRBV24-1 and J usage is TRBJ2-1; possibly TRBD2 for D (5 bases). CDR3 bases: TGTGCCACCAGTGATCGGGGAGATCCTCGCTGGGAGCAGTTCTTC. Translating gives CATSDRGDPRWEQFF.